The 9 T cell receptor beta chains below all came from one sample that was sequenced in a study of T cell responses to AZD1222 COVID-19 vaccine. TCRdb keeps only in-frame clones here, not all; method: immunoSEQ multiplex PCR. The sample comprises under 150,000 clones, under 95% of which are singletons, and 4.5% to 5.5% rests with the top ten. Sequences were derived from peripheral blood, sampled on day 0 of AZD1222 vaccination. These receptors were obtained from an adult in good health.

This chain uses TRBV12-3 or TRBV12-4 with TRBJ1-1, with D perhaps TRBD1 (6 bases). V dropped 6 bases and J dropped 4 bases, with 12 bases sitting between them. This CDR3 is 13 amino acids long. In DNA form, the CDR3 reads TGTGCCAGCAGAGCCAGGGGTCTCACTGAAGCTTTCTTT. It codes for CASRARGLTEAFF.

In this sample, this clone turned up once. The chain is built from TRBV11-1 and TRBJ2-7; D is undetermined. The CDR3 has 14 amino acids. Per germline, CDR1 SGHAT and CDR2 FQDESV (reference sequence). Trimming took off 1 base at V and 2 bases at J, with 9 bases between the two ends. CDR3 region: CASSLGVRAYEQYF. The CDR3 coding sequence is TGTGCCAGCAGCTTAGGGGTCCGCGCCTACGAGCAGTACTTC.

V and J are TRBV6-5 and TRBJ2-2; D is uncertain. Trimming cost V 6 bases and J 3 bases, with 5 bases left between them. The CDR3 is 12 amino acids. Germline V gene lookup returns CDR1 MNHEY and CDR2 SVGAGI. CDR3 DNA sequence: TGTGCCAGCAGACAAGACACCGGGGAGCTGTTTTTT. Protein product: CASRQDTGELFF.

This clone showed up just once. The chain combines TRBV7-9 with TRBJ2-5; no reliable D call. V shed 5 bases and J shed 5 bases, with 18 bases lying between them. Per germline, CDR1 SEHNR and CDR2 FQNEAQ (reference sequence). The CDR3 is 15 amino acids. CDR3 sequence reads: CASSVGGLVRETQYF. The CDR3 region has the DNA TGTGCCAGCAGCGTAGGTGGCCTAGTTCGGGAGACCCAGTACTTC.

In DNA, the CDR3 is TGCGCCAGCAGCAACCCAGGGGGCCATAATTCACCCCTCCACTTT. Translation: CASSNPGGHNSPLHF. The chain uses TRBV4-3 and TRBJ1-6; 8 bases fit TRBD1. CDR3 length: 15 amino acids. From germline, CDR1 is LGHNA and CDR2 YSLEER. V trimming: 5 bases; J trimming: 5 bases; junction bases outside the gene matches: 5.

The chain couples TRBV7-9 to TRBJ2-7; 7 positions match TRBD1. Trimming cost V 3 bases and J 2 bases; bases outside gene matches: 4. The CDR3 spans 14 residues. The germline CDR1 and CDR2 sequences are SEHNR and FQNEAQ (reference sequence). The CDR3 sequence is CASSLPGQTYEQYF. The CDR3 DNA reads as TGTGCCAGCAGCTTGCCGGGACAGACCTACGAGCAGTACTTC.

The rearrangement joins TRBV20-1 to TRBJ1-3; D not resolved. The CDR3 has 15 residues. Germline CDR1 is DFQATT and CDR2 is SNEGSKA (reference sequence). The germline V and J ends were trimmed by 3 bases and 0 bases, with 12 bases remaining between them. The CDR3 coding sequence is TGCAGTGCTAGTCCCACAGCGGGCTCTGGAAACACCATATATTTT. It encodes CSASPTAGSGNTIYF.

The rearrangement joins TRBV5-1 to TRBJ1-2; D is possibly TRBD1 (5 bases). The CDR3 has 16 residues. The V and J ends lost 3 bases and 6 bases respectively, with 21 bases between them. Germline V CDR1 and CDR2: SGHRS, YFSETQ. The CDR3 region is CASSSFFGAQGNGYTF. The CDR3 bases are TGCGCCAGCAGCTCCTTTTTCGGGGCCCAGGGAAATGGCTACACCTTC.

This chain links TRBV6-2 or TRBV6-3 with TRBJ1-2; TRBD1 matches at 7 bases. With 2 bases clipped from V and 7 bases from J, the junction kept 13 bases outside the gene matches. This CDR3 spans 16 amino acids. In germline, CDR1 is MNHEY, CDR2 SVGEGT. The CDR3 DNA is TGTGCCAGCAGTTACCCCAGGACAGGACAGTCCGGTGGCTACACCTTC. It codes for CASSYPRTGQSGGYTF.